This T cell receptor beta chain stems from a study of cytomegalovirus exposure and HLA in healthy donors. Overall study findings and caveats: The study listed roughly 160 cytomegalovirus-associated TCR beta chains. By HLA locus, TCR association rates varied in a later analysis, with DRB1 showing the most and HLA-C the fewest. Common viral pathogens (according to a later analysis) appeared linked to several of the most significant clusters. Later examination showed HLA-associated TCR beta chains had greater clonal expansion than equally common others.

The PCR employed 60 Vbeta primers together with 13 Jbeta primers. Sequenced by immunoSEQ multiplex PCR; TCRdb stores in-frame clones only, minus some. The sample consists of 200,000 or so clones, just under 80% of them appearing once. As concerns this clone: Its antigen is as yet unknown.

The origin of this receptor is a woman aged 30 to 39 in good health and CMV-seropositive. The sequenced sample was PBMCs.

As DNA, the CDR3 is TGTGCCAGCTCACCGCAGGACAGGGGGGCAACAGATACGCAGTATTTT. It is translated as CASSPQDRGATDTQYF. The rearrangement uses TRBV18 and TRBJ2-3, with TRBD1 matching 10 bases. V lost 3 bases, J lost 3 bases, and 6 bases stayed unmatched. Germline CDR1 reads KGHSH; CDR2 reads LQKENI. The CDR3 is made up of 16 amino acids.